The 6 T cell receptor beta chains below were found in one sample sequenced in a study of regulatory T cells in long-lasting Graves disease. Assembly of TCR beta libraries relied on iRepertoire HTBI primers together with Arm-PCR of CDR3 regions. TCRdb called the multiplex PCR reads again in MiXCR, with one record for every CDR3 protein. This sample has fewer than 400,000 distinct CDR3 sequences; about a sixth occur once, and the top ten carry about 36%. Time point denoted: newly diagnosed GD, antithyroid drugs for less than 3 months. Extracted RNA from PBMCs served as the source of the TCR library. Sequenced material: peripheral blood mononuclear cells (PBMCs), taken at new diagnosis, from a patient treated with antithyroid drugs. The source of these receptors is a female donor with Graves disease.

Points on this clonotype: At one of its ends the junction is not consistent with the germline gene, which may arise from a read error. The chain recombines TRBV24-1 with TRBJ1-2, with 7 bases identical to TRBD1. The CDR3 spans 16 residues. Germline CDR1 is KGHDR and CDR2 is SFDVKD. The CDR3 protein is CATGDSRQGLNCGYTF. The CDR3 DNA follows: TGTGCCACCGGTGATTCCCGACAGGGACTAAACTGTGGCTACACCTTC.

Many counts were recorded for this clonotype. The chain joins TRBV3-1 to TRBJ2-2; no clear D. Germline V gives CDR1 LGHDT, CDR2 YNNKEL (reference sequence). The CDR3 spans 14 residues. Trimming removed 3 bases from V and 7 bases from J, with 12 bases in between. In nucleotides, the CDR3 is TGTGCCAGCAGCCAGCAAGGTATTGTCGGGGAGCTGTTTTTT. Protein sequence: CASSQQGIVGELFF.

As concerns this clonotype: A read error is the likely source, as a far larger clone sits one nucleotide away. The genes are TRBV11-2 and TRBJ2-1; D unresolved. This CDR3 contains 17 residues. Germline V gene lookup returns CDR1 SGHAT and CDR2 FQNNGV. V lost 1 base to trimming and J lost 13 bases, with 26 bases between them. CDR3 sequence: CASSLGSLGRWQETQFF. DNA for the CDR3: TGTGCCAGCAGCTTAGGTTCCCTCGGCCGGTGGCAAGAGACCCAGTTCTTC.

This clonotype occurred many times. V and J are TRBV4-1 and TRBJ1-3, with D hard to call. Between the trimmed V and J ends, which lost 3 bases and 4 bases, there was a span of 7 bases. The CDR3 runs to 13 residues. CDR1 and CDR2 from the germline V gene are MGHRA and YSYEKL. CDR3 sequence: CASSQWGGNTIYF. In DNA form, the CDR3 reads TGCGCCAGCAGCCAGTGGGGAGGAAACACCATATATTTT.

The table lists this clonotype with many counts. The chain couples TRBV6-1 to TRBJ2-7; 7 bases match TRBD2. Trimming cost V 4 bases and J 3 bases; bases outside gene matches: 9. The CDR3 runs to 15 residues. From germline, CDR1 is MNHNS and CDR2 SASEGT. CDR3 DNA sequence: TGTGCCAGCAGTGGTTCGCGGGAGATCGGCTACGAGCAGTACTTC. Its translation: CASSGSREIGYEQYF.

The chain combines TRBV14 with TRBJ2-1; D gene uncertain. The CDR3 extends over 12 amino acids. Germline V gene sequence: CDR1 SGHDN, CDR2 FVKESK. Trimming pared 3 bases from V and 10 bases from J, leaving 10 bases between. The CDR3 is CASSQSGVEQFF. The CDR3 bases are TGTGCCAGCAGCCAGTCAGGAGTAGAGCAGTTCTTC.